Here is one T cell receptor beta chain with its context. The antigen is unknown. The sample comes from a study of OX40 agonist ivuxolimab in advanced cancers. About the research overall: Prior anti-PD-1, anti-PD-L1 or anti-CTLA-4 therapy did not bar entry, and about 40% had some.

Here immunoSEQ multiplex PCR was the method, and the copy in TCRdb shows in-frame clones only, minus some. The sample includes around 100,000 clones, about 92% of them seen just once. Study-wide results and limits: Relative to CD4+ cells, CD8+ T cells on average had more expanded clones. At 0.1-3.0 mg/kg, partial responders had clonal expansion among the lowest observed.

V was shortened by 1 base and J by 8 bases, with 14 bases between the two germline ends. Germline V gives CDR1 GTSNPN, CDR2 SVGIG (reference sequence). The CDR3 has 13 residues. Sequencing used CD4+ or CD8+ T cells sorted from blood, obtained in a trial of the OX40 agonist ivuxolimab. The sequence derives from an adult with an advanced solid tumor such as melanoma, head and neck, liver or kidney cancer. V and J are TRBV30 and TRBJ1-2; D gene unclear. The DNA for the CDR3 is TGTGCCTGGAGTGCGTCCCGGGGTGGCGGCTACACCTTC. Protein product: CAWSASRGGGYTF.